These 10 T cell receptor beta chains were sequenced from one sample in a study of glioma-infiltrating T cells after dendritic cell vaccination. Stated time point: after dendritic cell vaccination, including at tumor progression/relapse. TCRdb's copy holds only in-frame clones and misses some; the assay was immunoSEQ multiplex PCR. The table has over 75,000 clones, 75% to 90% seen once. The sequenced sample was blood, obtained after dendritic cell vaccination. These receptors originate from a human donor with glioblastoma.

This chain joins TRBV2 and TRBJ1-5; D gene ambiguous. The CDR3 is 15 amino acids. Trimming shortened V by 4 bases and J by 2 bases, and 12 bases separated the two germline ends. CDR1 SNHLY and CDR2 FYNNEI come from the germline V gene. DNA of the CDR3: TGTGCCAGCAGTGCAAACCAGAATCGCAATCAGCCCCAGCATTTT. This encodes CASSANQNRNQPQHF.

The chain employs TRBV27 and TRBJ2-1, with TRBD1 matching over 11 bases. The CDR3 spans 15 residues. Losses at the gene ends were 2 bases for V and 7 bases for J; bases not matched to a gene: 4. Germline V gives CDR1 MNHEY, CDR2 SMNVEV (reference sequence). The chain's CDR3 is CASSLRGQGANEQFF. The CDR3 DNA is TGTGCCAGCAGTTTACGAGGACAGGGGGCAAATGAGCAGTTCTTC.

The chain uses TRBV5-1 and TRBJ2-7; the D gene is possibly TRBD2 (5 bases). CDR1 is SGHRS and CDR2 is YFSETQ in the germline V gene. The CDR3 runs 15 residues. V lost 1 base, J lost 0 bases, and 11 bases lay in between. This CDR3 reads CASSLFTSGSYEQYF. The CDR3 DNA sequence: TGCGCCAGCAGCTTGTTCACTAGTGGCTCCTACGAGCAGTACTTC.

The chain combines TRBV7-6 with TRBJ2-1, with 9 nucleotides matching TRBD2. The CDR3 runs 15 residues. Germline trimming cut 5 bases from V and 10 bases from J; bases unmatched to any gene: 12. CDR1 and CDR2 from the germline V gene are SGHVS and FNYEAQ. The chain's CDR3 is CASSHPNGLAGEQFF. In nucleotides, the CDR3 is TGTGCCAGCAGCCACCCCAACGGGCTAGCGGGAGAGCAGTTCTTC.

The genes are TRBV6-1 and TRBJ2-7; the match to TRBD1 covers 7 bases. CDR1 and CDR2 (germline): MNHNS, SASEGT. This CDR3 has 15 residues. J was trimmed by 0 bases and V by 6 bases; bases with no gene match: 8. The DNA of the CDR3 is TGTGCCAGCAGCCCTCAGACAGGGCCCTCCTACGAGCAGTACTTC. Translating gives CASSPQTGPSYEQYF.

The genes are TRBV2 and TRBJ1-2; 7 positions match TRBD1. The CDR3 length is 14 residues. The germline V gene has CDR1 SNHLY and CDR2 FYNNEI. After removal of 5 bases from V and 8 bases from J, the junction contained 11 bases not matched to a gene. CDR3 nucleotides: TGTGCCAGCAGTCAAAAGACAGGGATCGAAGGCTACACCTTC. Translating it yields CASSQKTGIEGYTF.

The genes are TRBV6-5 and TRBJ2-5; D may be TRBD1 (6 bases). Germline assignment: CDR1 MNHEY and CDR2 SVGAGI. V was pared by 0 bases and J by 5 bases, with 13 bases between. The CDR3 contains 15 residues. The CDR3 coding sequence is TGTGCCAGCAGTTACTCTTCTGGGGGCTGGGAGACCCAGTACTTC. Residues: CASSYSSGGWETQYF.

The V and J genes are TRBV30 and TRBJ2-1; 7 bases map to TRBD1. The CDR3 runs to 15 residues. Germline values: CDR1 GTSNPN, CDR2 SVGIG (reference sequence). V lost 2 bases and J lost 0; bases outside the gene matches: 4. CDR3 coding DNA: TGTGCCTGGAGTAAATCAGGGGGCTCCTACAATGAGCAGTTCTTC. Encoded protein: CAWSKSGGSYNEQFF.

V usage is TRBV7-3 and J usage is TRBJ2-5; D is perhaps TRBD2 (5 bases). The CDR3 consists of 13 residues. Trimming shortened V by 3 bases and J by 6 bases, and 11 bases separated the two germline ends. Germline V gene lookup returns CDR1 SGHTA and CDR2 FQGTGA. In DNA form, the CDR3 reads TGTGCCAGCAGCTTCTCTACGGGGAAGACCCAGTACTTC. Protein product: CASSFSTGKTQYF.

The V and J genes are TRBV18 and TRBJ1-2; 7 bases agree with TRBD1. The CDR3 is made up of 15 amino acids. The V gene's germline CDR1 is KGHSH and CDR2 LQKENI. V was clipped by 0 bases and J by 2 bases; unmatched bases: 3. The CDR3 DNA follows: TGTGCCAGCTCACCACCGGGACAGCCGAACTATGGCTACACCTTC. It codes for CASSPPGQPNYGYTF.